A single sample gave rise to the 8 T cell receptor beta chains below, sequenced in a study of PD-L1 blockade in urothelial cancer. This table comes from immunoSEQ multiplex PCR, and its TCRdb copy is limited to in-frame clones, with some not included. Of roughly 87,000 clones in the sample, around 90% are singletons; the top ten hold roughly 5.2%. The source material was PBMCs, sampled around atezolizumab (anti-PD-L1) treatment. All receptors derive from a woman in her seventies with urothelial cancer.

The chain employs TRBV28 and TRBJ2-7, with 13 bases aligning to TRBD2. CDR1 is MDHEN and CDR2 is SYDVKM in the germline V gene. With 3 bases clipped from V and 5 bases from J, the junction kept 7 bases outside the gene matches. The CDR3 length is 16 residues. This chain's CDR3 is CASSFGWTSGSNEQYF. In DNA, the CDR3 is TGTGCCAGCAGTTTCGGGTGGACTAGCGGGAGCAACGAGCAGTACTTC.

DNA of the CDR3: TGTGCCAGCTCCCCGTCCTCGACTAATGAAAAACTGTTTTTT. This sequence encodes CASSPSSTNEKLFF. This rearrangement joins TRBV2 to TRBJ1-4; D unclear. Germline V CDR1 and CDR2: SNHLY, FYNNEI. The CDR3 is 14 residues long. Deletions cut 8 bases from V and 2 bases from J, with 12 bases between. Full variable domain (rest looked up from reference TRBV2 and TRBJ1-4): EPEVTQTPSHQVTQMGQEVILRCVPISNHLYFYWYRQILGQKVEFLVSFYNNEISEKSEIFDDQFSVERPDGSNFTLKIRSTKLEDSAMYFCASSPSSTNEKLFFGSGTQLSVL.

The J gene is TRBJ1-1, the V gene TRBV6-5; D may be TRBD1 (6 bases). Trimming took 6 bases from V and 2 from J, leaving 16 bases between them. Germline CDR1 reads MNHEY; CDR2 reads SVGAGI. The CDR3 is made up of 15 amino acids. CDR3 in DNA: TGTGCCAGCAGGAGACAGGCTCTATCTAACACTGAAGCTTTCTTT. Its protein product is CASRRQALSNTEAFF.

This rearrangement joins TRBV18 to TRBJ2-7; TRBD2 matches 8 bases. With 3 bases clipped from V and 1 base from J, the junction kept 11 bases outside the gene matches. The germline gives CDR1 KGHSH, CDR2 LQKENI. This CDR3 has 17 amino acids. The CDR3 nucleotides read TGTGCCAGCTCACCTTCTGGCGGGGGGCGCAGTTCCTACGAGCAGTACTTC. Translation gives CASSPSGGGRSSYEQYF.

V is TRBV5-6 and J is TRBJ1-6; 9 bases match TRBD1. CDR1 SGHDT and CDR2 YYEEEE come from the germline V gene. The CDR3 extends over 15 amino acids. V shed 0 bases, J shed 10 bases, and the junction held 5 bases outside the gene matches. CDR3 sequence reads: CASSLGGQGWSPLHF. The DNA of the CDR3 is TGTGCCAGCAGCTTGGGGGGACAGGGATGGTCACCCCTCCACTTT.

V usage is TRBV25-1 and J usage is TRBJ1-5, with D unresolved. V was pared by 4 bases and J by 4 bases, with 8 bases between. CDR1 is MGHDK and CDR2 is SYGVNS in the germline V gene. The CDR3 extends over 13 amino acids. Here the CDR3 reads CASSVSGNQPQHF. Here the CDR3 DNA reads TGTGCCAGCAGTGTTTCGGGGAATCAGCCCCAGCATTTT.

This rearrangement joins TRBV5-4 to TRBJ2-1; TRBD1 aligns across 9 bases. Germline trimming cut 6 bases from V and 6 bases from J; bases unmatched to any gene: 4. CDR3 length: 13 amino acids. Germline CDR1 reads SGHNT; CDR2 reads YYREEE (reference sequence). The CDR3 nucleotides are TGTGCCAGCAAACAGGGGGCTTTCAATGAGCAGTTCTTC. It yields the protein CASKQGAFNEQFF.

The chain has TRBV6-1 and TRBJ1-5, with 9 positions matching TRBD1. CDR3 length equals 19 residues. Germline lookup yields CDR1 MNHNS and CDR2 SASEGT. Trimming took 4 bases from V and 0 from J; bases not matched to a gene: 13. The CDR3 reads CASSGPRTGAAYSNQPQHF. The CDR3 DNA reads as TGTGCCAGCAGTGGACCTCGGACAGGGGCGGCTTATAGCAATCAGCCCCAGCATTTT.